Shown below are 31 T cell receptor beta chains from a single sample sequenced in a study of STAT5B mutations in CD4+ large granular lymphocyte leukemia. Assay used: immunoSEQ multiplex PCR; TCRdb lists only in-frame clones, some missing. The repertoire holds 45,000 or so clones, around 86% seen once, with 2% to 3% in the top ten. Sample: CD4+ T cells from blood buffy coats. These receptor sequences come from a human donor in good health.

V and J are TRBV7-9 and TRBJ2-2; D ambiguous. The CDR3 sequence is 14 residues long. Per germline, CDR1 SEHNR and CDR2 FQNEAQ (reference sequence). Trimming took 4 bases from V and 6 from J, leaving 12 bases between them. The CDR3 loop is CASSSNLVAGELFF. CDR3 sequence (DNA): TGTGCCAGCAGCTCCAACCTAGTAGCCGGGGAGCTGTTTTTT.

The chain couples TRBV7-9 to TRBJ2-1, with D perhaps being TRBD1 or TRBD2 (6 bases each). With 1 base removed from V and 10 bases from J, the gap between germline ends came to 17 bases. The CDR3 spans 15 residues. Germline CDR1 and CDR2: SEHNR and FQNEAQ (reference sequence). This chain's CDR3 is CASSLEGRTATEQFF. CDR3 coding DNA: TGTGCCAGCAGCTTAGAAGGGAGGACAGCCACCGAGCAGTTCTTC.

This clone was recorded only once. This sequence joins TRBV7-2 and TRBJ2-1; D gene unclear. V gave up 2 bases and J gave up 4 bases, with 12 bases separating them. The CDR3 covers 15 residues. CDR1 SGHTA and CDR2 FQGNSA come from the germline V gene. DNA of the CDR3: TGTGCCAGCAGCTTAACCATTAGCAGTTACAATGAGCAGTTCTTC. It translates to CASSLTISSYNEQFF.

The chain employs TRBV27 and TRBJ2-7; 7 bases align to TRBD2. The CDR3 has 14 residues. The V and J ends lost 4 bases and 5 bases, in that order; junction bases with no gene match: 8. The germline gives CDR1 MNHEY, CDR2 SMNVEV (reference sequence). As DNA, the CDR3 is TGTGCCAGCAGTTCGCTCGGGAGGCGGGACGAGCAGTACTTC. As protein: CASSSLGRRDEQYF.

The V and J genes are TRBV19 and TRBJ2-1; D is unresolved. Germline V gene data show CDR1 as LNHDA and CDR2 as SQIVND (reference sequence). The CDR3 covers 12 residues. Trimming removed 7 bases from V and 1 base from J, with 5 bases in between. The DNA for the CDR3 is TGTGCCAGTATCGGATCCTACAATGAGCAGTTCTTC. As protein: CASIGSYNEQFF.

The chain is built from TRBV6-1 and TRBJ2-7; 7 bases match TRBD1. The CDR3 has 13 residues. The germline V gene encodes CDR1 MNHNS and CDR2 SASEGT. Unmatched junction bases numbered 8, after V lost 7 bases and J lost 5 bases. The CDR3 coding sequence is TGTGCCAGCAATTGGGGACAGATCGACGAGCAGTACTTC. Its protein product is CASNWGQIDEQYF.

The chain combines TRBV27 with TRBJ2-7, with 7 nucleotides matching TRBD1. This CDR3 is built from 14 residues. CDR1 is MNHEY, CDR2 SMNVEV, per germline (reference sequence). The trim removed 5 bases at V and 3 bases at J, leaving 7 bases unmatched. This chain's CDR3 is CASSTNRDSYEQYF. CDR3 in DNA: TGTGCCAGCAGTACTAACCGGGACAGCTACGAGCAGTACTTC.

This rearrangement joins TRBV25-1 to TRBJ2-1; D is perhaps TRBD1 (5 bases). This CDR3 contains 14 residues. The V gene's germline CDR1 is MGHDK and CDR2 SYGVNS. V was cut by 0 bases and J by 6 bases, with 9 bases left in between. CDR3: CASSEYSGANEQFF. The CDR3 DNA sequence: TGTGCCAGCAGTGAATATAGTGGGGCCAATGAGCAGTTCTTC.

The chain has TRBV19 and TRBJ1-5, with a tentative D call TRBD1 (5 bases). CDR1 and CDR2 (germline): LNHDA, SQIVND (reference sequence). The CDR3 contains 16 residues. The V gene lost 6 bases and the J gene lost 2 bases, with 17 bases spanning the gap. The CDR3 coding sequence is TGTGCCAGTAGCCGGGACTCTATTAGGGGCAATCAGCCCCAGCATTTT. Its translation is CASSRDSIRGNQPQHF. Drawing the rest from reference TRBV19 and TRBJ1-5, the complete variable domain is DGGITQSPKYLFRKEGQNVTLSCEQNLNHDAMYWYRQDPGQGLRLIYYSQIVNDFQKGDIAEGYSVSREKKESFPLTVTSAQKNPTAFYLCASSRDSIRGNQPQHFGDGTRLSIL.

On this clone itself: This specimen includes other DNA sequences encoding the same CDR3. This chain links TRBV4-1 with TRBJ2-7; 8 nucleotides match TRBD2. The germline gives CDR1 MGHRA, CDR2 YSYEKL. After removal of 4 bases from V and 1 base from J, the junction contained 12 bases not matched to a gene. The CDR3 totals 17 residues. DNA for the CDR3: TGCGCCAGCAGCCCAGATTCTAGCGGGTTACGGTCCTACGAGCAGTACTTC. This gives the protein CASSPDSSGLRSYEQYF.

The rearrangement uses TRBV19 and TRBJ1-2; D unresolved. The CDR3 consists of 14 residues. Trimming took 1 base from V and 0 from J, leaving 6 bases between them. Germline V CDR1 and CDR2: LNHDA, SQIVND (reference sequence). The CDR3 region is CASSIVESNYGYTF. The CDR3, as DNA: TGTGCCAGTAGTATAGTGGAGTCTAACTATGGCTACACCTTC.

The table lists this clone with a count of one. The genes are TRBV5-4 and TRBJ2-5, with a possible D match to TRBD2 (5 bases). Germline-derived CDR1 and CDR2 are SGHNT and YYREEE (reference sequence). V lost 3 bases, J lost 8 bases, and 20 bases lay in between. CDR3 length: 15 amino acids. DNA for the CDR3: TGTGCCAGCAGCTCCAAAACCGGGGTCTCACCAACCCAGTACTTC. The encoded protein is CASSSKTGVSPTQYF.

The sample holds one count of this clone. The CDR3 DNA reads TGTGCCAGCAGTTTCGACAGCGCGAAGACTGAAGCTTTCTTT. It codes for CASSFDSAKTEAFF. The gene calls are TRBV27 and TRBJ1-1; a weak D match, TRBD1 (5 bases). V lost 3 bases to trimming and J lost 5 bases, with 13 bases between them. Looked up from germline, CDR1 is MNHEY and CDR2 is SMNVEV (reference sequence). The CDR3 is made up of 14 amino acids.

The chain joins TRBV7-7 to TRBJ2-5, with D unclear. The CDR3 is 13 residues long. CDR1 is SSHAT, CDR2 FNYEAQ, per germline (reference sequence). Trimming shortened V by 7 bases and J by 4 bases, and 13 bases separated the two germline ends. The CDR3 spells CASTPGFAETQYF. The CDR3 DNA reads TGTGCCAGCACCCCCGGCTTCGCAGAGACCCAGTACTTC.

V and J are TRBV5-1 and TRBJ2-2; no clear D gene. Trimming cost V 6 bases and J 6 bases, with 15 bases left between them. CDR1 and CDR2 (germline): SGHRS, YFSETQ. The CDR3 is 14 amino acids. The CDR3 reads CASTELAEAGELFF. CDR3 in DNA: TGCGCCAGCACGGAGTTAGCCGAGGCCGGGGAGCTGTTTTTT.

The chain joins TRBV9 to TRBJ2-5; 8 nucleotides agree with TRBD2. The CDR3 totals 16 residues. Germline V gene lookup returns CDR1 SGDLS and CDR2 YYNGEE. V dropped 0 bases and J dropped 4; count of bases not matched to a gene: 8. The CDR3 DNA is TGTGCCAGCAGCGTAGAGGGGTGGCTAGCGGGAGAGACCCAGTACTTC. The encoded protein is CASSVEGWLAGETQYF.

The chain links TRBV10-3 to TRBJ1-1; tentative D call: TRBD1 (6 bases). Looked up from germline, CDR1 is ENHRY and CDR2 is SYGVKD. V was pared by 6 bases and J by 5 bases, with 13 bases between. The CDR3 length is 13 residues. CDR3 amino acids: CAISQGLGTEAFF. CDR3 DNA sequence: TGTGCCATCAGCCAGGGGTTGGGAACTGAAGCTTTCTTT.

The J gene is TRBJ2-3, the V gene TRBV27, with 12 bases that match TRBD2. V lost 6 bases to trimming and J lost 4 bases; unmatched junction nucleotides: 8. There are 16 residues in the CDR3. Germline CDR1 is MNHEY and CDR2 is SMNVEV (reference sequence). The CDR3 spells CASRSPSGRGSDTQYF. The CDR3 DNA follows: TGTGCCAGCAGGTCCCCTAGCGGGAGGGGGTCAGATACGCAGTATTTT.

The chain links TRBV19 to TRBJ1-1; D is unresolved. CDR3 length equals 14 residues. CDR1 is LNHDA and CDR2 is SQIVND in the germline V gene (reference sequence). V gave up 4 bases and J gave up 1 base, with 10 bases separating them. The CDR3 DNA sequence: TGTGCCAGTAGTACGTGGACGGGGAACACTGAAGCTTTCTTT. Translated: CASSTWTGNTEAFF.

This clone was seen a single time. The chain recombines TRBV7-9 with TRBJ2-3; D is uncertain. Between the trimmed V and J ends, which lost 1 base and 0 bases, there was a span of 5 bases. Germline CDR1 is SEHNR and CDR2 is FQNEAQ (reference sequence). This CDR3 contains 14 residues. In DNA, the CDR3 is TGTGCCAGCAGCTTAGGTAGAAGCACAGATACGCAGTATTTT. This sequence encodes CASSLGRSTDTQYF.

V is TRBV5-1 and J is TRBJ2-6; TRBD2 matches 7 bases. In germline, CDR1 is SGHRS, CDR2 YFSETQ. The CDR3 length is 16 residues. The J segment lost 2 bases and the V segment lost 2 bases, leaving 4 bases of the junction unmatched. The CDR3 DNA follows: TGCGCCAGCAGCTTCTTCGCGGGAGCTGGGGCCAACGTCCTGACTTTC. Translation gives CASSFFAGAGANVLTF.

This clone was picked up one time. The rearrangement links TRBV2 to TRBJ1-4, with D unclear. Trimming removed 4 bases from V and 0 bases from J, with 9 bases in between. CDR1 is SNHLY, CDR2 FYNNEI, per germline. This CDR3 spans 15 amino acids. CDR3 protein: CASSGGLATNEKLFF. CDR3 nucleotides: TGTGCCAGCAGTGGAGGGTTAGCAACTAATGAAAAACTGTTTTTT. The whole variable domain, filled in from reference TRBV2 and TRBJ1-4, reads EPEVTQTPSHQVTQMGQEVILRCVPISNHLYFYWYRQILGQKVEFLVSFYNNEISEKSEIFDDQFSVERPDGSNFTLKIRSTKLEDSAMYFCASSGGLATNEKLFFGSGTQLSVL.

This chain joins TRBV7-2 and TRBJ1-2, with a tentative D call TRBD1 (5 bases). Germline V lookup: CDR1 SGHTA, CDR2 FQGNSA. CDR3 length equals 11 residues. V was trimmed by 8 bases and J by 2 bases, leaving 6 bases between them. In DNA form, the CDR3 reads TGTGCCAGCGGGGGAAACTATGGCTACACCTTC. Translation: CASGGNYGYTF.

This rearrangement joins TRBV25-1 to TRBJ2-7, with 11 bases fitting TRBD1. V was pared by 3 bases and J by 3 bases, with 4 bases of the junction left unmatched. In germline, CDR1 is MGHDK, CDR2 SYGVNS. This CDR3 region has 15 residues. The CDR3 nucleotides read TGTGCCAGCAGTGAGCCCGGGACAGGGGGCTACGAGCAGTACTTC. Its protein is CASSEPGTGGYEQYF.

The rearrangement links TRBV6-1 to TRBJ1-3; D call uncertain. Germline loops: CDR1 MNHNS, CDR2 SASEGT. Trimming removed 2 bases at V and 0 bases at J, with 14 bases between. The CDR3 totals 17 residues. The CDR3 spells CASSERERGLSGNTIYF. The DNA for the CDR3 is TGTGCCAGCAGTGAACGGGAACGAGGACTCTCTGGAAACACCATATATTTT.

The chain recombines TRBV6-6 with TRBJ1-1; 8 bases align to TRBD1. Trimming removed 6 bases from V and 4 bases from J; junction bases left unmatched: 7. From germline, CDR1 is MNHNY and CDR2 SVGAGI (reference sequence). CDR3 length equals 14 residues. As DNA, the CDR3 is TGTGCCAGCAGCCGGACAGGGTTGGCCACTGAAGCTTTCTTT. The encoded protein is CASSRTGLATEAFF.

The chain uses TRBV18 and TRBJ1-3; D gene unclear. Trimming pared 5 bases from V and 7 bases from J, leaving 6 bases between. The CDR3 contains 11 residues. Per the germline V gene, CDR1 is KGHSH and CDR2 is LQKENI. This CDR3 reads CASSVANTIYF. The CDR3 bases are TGTGCCAGCTCAGTCGCGAACACCATATATTTT.

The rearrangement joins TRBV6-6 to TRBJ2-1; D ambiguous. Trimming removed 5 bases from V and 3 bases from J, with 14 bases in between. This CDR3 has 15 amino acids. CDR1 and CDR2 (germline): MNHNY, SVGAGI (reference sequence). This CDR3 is CASSPESTRYNEQFF. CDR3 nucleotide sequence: TGTGCCAGCAGTCCCGAATCGACCCGCTACAATGAGCAGTTCTTC.

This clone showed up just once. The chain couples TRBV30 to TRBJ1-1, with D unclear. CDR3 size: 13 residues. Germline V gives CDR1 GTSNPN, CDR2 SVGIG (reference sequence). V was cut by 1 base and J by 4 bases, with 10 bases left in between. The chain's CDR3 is CAWSGGRGTEAFF. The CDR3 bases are TGTGCCTGGAGTGGAGGAAGAGGCACTGAAGCTTTCTTT.

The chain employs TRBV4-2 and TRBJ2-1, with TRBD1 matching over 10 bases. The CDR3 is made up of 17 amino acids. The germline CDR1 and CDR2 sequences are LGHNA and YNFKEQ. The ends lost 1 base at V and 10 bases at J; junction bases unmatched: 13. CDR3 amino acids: CASSQAVSGTGALEQFF. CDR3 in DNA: TGTGCCAGCAGCCAAGCCGTTTCCGGGACAGGGGCTTTGGAGCAGTTCTTC.

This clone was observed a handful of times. The CDR3 nucleotides are TGCGCCAGCAGTCCGGGACAGGGAAGTTCCTACGAGCAGTACTTC. Encoded protein: CASSPGQGSSYEQYF. The V gene is TRBV5-1, the J gene TRBJ2-7; 9 bases line up with TRBD1. The germline gives CDR1 SGHRS, CDR2 YFSETQ. Losses at the gene ends were 5 bases for V and 1 base for J; bases not matched to a gene: 7. The CDR3 has 15 amino acids.